The following is a T cell receptor (beta chain) sequence with its context. The data stem from a study of radiation and T cells in renal cell carcinoma. Sequenced by immunoSEQ multiplex PCR; TCRdb stores in-frame clones only, minus some. Here the sample spans 150,000 or so clones, 88% being singletons. Time point given: baseline pretreatment blood. Treatment in this sample: 15 Gy SBRT to primary tumor, nephrectomy 4 weeks later. After SBRT, blood was collected at 2 and 4 weeks, plus baseline. V lost 0 bases and J lost 3; bases outside the gene matches: 7. CDR1 is SGHRS, CDR2 YFSETQ, per germline. The CDR3 sequence is 16 residues long.

The sample consisted of blood, taken from a patient whose treatment included radiotherapy and nephrectomy. The clonotype was recovered from a woman in her 70s with renal cell carcinoma. The genes are TRBV5-1 and TRBJ2-7, with 9 positions matching TRBD2. The CDR3 DNA reads as TGCGCCAGCAGCTTGGGAGCTGGACTAGCGATCTACGAGCAGTACTTC. Protein product: CASSLGAGLAIYEQYF.